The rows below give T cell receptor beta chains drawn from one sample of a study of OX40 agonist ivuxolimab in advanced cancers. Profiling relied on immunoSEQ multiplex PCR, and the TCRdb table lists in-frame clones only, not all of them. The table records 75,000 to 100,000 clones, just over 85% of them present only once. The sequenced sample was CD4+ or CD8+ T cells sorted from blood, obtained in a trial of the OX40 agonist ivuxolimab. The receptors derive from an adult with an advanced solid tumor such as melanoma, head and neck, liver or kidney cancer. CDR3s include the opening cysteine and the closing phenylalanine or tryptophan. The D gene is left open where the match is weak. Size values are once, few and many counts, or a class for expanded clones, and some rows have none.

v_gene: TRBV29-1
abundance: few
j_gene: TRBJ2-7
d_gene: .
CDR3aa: CSADLTGEQYF
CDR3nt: TGCAGCGCCGATTTAACGGGCGAGCAGTACTTC

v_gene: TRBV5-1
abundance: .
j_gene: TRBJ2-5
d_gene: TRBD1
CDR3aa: CASRPGQGEETQYF
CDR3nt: TGCGCCAGCAGACCGGGACAGGGGGAAGAGACCCAGTACTTC

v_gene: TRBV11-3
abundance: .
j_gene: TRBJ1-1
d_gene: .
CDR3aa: CASSLVRGTTEAFF
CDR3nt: TGTGCCAGCAGCCTCGTTAGGGGGACCACTGAAGCTTTCTTT

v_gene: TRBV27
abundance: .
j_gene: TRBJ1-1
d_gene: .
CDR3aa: CASSRGAGRGTEAFF
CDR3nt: TGTGCCAGCAGCCGGGGGGCGGGGAGAGGCACTGAAGCTTTCTTT

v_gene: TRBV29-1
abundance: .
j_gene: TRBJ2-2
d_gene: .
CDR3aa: CSAGPNTGELFF
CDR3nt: TGCAGCGCTGGACCTAACACCGGGGAGCTGTTTTTT

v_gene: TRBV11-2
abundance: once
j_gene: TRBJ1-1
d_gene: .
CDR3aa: CASSPALRYRAVTEAFF
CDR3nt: TGTGCCAGCAGCCCAGCCCTTAGGTACAGGGCAGTCACTGAAGCTTTCTTT

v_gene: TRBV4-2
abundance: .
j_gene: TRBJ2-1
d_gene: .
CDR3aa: CASSQGTVDYNEQFF
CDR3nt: TGTGCCAGCAGCCAGGGGACTGTCGACTACAATGAGCAGTTCTTC

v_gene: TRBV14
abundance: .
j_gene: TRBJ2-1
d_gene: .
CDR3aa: CASSQDRGGDYNEQFF
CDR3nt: TGTGCCAGCAGCCAAGATAGGGGGGGCGACTACAATGAGCAGTTCTTC

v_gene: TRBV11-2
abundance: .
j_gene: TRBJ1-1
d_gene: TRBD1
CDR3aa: CASARQGDGNTEAFF
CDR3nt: TGTGCCAGCGCTAGACAGGGGGACGGGAACACTGAAGCTTTCTTT

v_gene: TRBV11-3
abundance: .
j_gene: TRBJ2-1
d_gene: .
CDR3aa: CASSLGGDEQFF
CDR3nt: TGTGCCAGCAGCTTGGGGGGCGATGAGCAGTTCTTC

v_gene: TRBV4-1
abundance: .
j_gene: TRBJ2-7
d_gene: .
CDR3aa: CASSQDGGTAYHF
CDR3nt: TGCGCCAGCAGCCAAGATGGGGGGACTGCTTACCACTTC

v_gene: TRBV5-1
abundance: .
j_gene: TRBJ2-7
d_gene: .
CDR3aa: CASSLGAGRANEQYF
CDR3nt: TGCGCCAGCAGCTTAGGGGCGGGCAGGGCAAACGAGCAGTACTTC

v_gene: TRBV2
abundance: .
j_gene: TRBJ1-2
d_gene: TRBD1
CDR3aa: CASVLVRGDYGYTF
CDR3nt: TGTGCCAGCGTGCTGGTCAGGGGGGACTATGGCTACACCTTC

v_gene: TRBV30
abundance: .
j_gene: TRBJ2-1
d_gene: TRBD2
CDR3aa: CAWSLAGGRRQFF
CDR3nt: TGTGCCTGGAGCCTAGCGGGAGGGCGGCGGCAGTTCTTC

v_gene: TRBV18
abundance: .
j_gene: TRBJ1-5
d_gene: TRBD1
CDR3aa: CASSPEGQGGQPQHF
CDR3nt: TGTGCCAGCTCACCAGAAGGACAGGGGGGCCAGCCCCAGCATTTT

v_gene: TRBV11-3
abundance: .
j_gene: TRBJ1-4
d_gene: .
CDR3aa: CASSLGTENEKLFF
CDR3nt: TGTGCCAGCAGCCTCGGGACTGAAAATGAAAAACTGTTTTTT